The following is a T cell receptor beta chain sequence with its context. Its antigen target is currently unknown. Per-base qualities were not stored, and no clone one base away is much larger. TCR CDR3 regions were amplified from genomic DNA by multiplex PCR using the deep immunoSEQ assay. For each cell subset, the extracted genomic DNA was distributed evenly across all wells of several immunoSEQ 96-well plates, and each plate served as one replicate. For sorted subsets, each replicate PCR was loaded with 200 ng genomic DNA, equivalent to 30,000 or so T cell genomes. The purified libraries were quantified using a Qubit 3.0 fluorometer, sized with a Bioanalyzer 2100, and then quantified again using the KAPA Library Quantification kit. Each immunoSEQ 96-well plate was sequenced on its own single-read 150-cycle Illumina NextSeq 550 flow cell. As for the authors' bioinformatics: Because the immunoSEQ output held only junctional sequences and lacked quality scores, the filtering could not match the filtering applied to full-length reads. To assign V/J genes and CDR3, sequences were annotated against IMGT germline references using PyIR, a Python wrapper for IgBLAST v1.9. Reads were removed for weak V/J assignments (E-value above 1e-6), missing CDR3, stop codons, out-of-frame junctions, or ambiguous translated residues. A V3J clonotype was defined by an identical inferred V gene, J gene, and CDR3 amino acid sequence. Percentage overlap between repertoires was computed as shared unique clonotypes divided by the size of the smaller repertoire. Three approaches were used to assess repertoire richness: RTK rarefaction, the Chao1 estimator, and Recon v2.1 estimates of unobserved clonotypes. OLGA was used to compute generation probabilities for all TCRbeta clonotypes that the gDNA method yielded from four donors. Sourced from immuneACCESS, this table was stored by TCRdb with only in-frame sequences that have V and J called. A share of the clones is absent; for the studies checked, an unresolved V gene accounts for under half, and the remainder has no known explanation. The DNA was the basis for D and trimming; V, J and clone size are from that table. The sample contains over 700,000 clones, 55% to 75% of them found a single time. The ten largest clones add up to about 1.8% of the sample.

Donors were healthy HIV-negative adults with no recently reported acute infections or vaccinations. Every donor was a Caucasian adult residing in Nashville, Tennessee, USA. Magnetic negative selection was used to enrich CD4+ T cells, after which naive cells were positively selected on CD45RA and the negative fraction became the memory subset. Blood was collected by leukapheresis, and PBMCs were isolated by Ficoll-Histopaque density gradient centrifugation and then cryopreserved in liquid nitrogen vapor phase. Analytical flow cytometry was used to check the purity and quantity of every magnetically sorted T cell population. From each sorted fraction, genomic DNA was isolated and quantified by UV absorbance on a Nanodrop 2000c. A distance of 7 bases separates the germline ends of V and J, which lose 2 bases and 3 bases respectively. Its CDR3 holds 14 amino acids, cysteine through phenylalanine. Here the CDR3 DNA is all that survives: 42 bases in frame from base 1. From a lookup of the germline V gene, CDR1 and CDR2 are MDHEN and SYDVKM.

This entry belongs to a study of shared clonotypes between healthy human individuals (TCRdb year 2020). The study in broad terms: A few men and a couple of women, aged 18 to 49 years, made up the cohort. For each donor, CD4 naive and CD4 memory were each given three plates, CD8 naive was given two plates, and CD8 memory was given one plate. To estimate repertoire size and how much clonotype sharing occurs between individuals, the study deeply sequenced the blood TCR repertoires of five healthy adults. Libraries were prepared and TCR repertoires were sequenced by different laboratories using diverse techniques, in order to increase sequencing depth and limit assay-specific biases. Between about 0.8 and 9 billion PBMCs per donor were obtained by leukapheresis.

Study-level results and caveats: Because the study included a small number of donors, the genetic and exposure-history diversity represented was limited. Rarefaction of sorted-subset datasets indicated incomplete sequencing despite the large sequencing depth. Estimated clonotype richness was generally larger for naive than for memory subsets. Across a handful of donors, around 5.4% of naive CD4, roughly 3.3% of naive CD8, 2.3% of memory CD4, and under 0.45% of memory CD8 clonotypes were shared. Compared with non-shared clonotypes, the clonotypes found in all four sorted-subset donors had higher generation probabilities. Pairwise subsampling indicated that sequencing depth was expected to affect the degree of clonotype sharing among donors. Sampling was restricted to blood, and TCR repertoires in tissues likely differ from the TCR repertoires found in blood.

The specimen sequenced was memory CD4+ T cells sorted from blood. The sample's cell subset or site label, in plain terms: CD45RA-negative fraction. The rearrangement combines TRBV28 with TRBJ2-2; the D gene is unclear. This TCR was sampled from a woman aged 25 to 39 in good health. The CDR3 protein sequence reads: CASSLGRDTGELFF. The nucleotides are TGTGCCAGCAGTTTAGGAAGGGACACCGGGGAGCTGTTTTTT.